One TCR beta chain is described in this entry. This sample is drawn from a study of blood T cells in healthy people across ages. Germline CDR1 is MNHEY and CDR2 is SMNVEV (reference sequence). This CDR3 spans 16 amino acids. V was shortened by 2 bases and J by 4 bases, with 17 bases between the two germline ends. The second PCR ran about 6 to 12 cycles with a sample-barcoded 5' primer and J-beta primers. With 12 random nucleotides, a template-switch adaptor tagged each individual cDNA molecule. From the 5' RACE reads, TCRdb called clonotypes with MiXCR, one entry per CDR3 protein. The sample contains about 670,000 distinct CDR3 sequences, 40% to 45% of which appear only once.

The specimen was blood. The chain links TRBV27 to TRBJ2-5; D remains ambiguous. The sequence came from a man of 80 years or more in good health. CDR3 coding DNA: TGTGCCAGCAGTTTAGGCCGGGCCGATGGGGTAGAGACCCAGTACTTC. This codes for CASSLGRADGVETQYF.